This TCR beta chain derives from a study of blood T cells in healthy people across ages. Study at large: Capture by template switching was about one barcoded beta molecule per two T cells. Study results and limitations: Total diversity from one million sequenced T cells was likely underestimated. Naive T cell percentage showed a strong correlation with the diversity of TCR beta.

Alongside a J-beta primer mix, a sample-barcoded 5' primer served in a second PCR lasting about 7 to 11 cycles. One entry per CDR3 protein, called by TCRdb with MiXCR from the 5' RACE reads. The repertoire holds approximately 800,000 distinct CDR3 sequences, 55% to 70% seen once, with roughly 22% in the top ten. The CDR3 has 10 residues. V was shortened by 2 bases and J by 9 bases, with 5 bases between the two germline ends. Germline values: CDR1 GTSNPN, CDR2 SVGIG (reference sequence). As regards this clonotype: What it recognizes is unknown.

The sample consisted of blood. The sequence came from a man aged 25-45 years in good health. This sequence joins TRBV30 and TRBJ2-1; D unclear. This chain's CDR3 is CAWSRSEQFF. CDR3 in DNA: TGTGCCTGGAGTAGGAGTGAGCAGTTCTTC.